This T cell receptor (beta chain) was sequenced in a study of blood T cell dynamics during melanoma immunotherapy. Each bulk PBMC sample had approximately 340 ng DNA loaded. Assay used: immunoSEQ multiplex PCR; TCRdb lists only in-frame clones, some missing. The sample consists of 5,500 to 7,500 clones, 80% to 90% of them appearing once. This clone has just a few counts. Its antigen is still unknown. Time point described: week 3, after first cycle of checkpoint inhibitor. At 12 weeks after first infusion, RECIST 1.1 defined response for most patients. No patient had earlier systemic cancer treatment, concurrent immunosuppressants, or another active cancer. General observations from the study: Clones driving repertoire changes may be melanoma-specific or general immune activation.

CDR1 is MNHNS, CDR2 SASEGT, per germline. The CDR3 has 15 residues. Deletions cut 1 base from V and 6 bases from J, with 10 bases between. The specimen was blood, collected from a patient treated with checkpoint blockade. The sequence was collected from a human donor with melanoma. Some clones in this sample may be carry-over from other donors' samples. The gene calls are TRBV6-1 and TRBJ1-6, with a possible D match to TRBD1 (5 bases). This CDR3 is CASSEVGGSNSPLHF. CDR3 sequence (DNA): TGTGCCAGCAGTGAAGTGGGGGGTTCTAATTCACCCCTCCACTTT.